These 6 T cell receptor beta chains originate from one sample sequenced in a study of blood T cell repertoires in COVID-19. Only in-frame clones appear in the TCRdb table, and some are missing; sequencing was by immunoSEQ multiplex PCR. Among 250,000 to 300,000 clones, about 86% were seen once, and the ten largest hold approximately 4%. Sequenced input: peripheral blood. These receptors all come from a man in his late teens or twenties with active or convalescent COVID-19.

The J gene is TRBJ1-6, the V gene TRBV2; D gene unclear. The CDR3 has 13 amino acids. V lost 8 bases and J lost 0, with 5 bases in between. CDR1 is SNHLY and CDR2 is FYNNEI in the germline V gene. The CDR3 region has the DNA TGTGCCAGCCATAGCTCCTATAATTCACCCCTCCACTTT. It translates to CASHSSYNSPLHF.

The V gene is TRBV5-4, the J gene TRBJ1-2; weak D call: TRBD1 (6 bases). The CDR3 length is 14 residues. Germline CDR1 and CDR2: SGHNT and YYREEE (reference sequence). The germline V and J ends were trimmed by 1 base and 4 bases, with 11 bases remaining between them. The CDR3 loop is CASSLPRDTYGYTF. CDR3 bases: TGTGCCAGCAGCTTGCCCCGGGACACCTATGGCTACACCTTC.

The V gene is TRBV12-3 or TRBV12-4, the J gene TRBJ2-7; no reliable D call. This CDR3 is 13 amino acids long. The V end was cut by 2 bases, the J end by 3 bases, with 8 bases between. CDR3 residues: CASSLWPHYEQYF. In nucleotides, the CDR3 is TGTGCCAGCAGTTTATGGCCGCACTACGAGCAGTACTTC.

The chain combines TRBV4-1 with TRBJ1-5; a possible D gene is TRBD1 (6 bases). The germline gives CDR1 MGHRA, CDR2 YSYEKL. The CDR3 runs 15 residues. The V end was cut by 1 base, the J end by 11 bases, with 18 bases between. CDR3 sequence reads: CASSQVFQGGWAQHF. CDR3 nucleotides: TGCGCCAGCAGCCAAGTATTCCAAGGGGGATGGGCCCAGCATTTT.

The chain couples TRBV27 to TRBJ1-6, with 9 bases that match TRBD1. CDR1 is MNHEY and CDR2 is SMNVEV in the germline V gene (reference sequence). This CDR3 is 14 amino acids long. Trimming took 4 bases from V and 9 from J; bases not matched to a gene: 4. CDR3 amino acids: CASSYGTGPSPLHF. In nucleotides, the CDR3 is TGTGCCAGCAGTTACGGGACAGGGCCTTCACCCCTCCACTTT.

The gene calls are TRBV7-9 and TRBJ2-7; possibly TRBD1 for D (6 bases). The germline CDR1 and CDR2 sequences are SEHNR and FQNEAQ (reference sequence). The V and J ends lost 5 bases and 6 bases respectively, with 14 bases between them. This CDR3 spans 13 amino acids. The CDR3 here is CASSPGTQGEQYF. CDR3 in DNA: TGTGCCAGCAGCCCCGGGACACAGGGCGAGCAGTACTTC.